Listed below are T cell receptor beta chains from one sample, sequenced in a study of blood T cell repertoires in COVID-19. Libraries were prepared by immunoSEQ multiplex PCR; TCRdb keeps only in-frame clonotypes and omits some of them. The sample carries under 250,000 clones, more than 75% recorded once. Sequenced input: peripheral blood. These receptor sequences come from a woman in her 70s with active or convalescent COVID-19. The CDR3 runs from the conserved cysteine through the conserved F or W. D genes are given only for firm matches. The listing skips clone size in some rows; elsewhere it reads once, few, many or a size class.

v_gene	abundance	d_gene	j_gene	CDR3aa	CDR3nt
TRBV24-1	few	NA	TRBJ1-4	CATSPGGSGSLRDEKLFF	TGTGCCACCAGCCCGGGAGGGTCAGGTTCCCTTCGCGATGAAAAACTGTTTTTT
TRBV10-1	NA	NA	TRBJ1-3	CASSAGGTSGNTIYF	TGCGCCAGCAGTGCCGGCGGGACCTCTGGAAACACCATATATTTT
TRBV6-1	NA	NA	TRBJ1-3	CASSEAPGLRNTIYF	TGTGCCAGCAGTGAAGCCCCAGGCTTGAGAAACACCATATATTTT
TRBV7-2	NA	TRBD1	TRBJ2-5	CASSFPRLGQGQETQYF	TGTGCCAGCAGCTTCCCACGACTGGGACAGGGGCAGGAGACCCAGTACTTC
TRBV29-1	NA	TRBD1	TRBJ2-2	CSVDEGANTGELFF	TGCAGCGTTGACGAGGGGGCAAACACCGGGGAGCTGTTTTTT
TRBV5-4	NA	NA	TRBJ2-1	CASSSDTNSYNEQFF	TGTGCCAGCAGCTCGGACACTAACTCCTACAATGAGCAGTTCTTC
TRBV9	NA	TRBD2	TRBJ2-3	CASSSYSGDTDTQYF	TGTGCCAGCAGCTCCTATAGCGGGGACACAGATACGCAGTATTTT
TRBV5-1	NA	NA	TRBJ2-5	CASSLSRLETQYF	TGCGCCAGCAGCTTGAGCAGGCTAGAGACCCAGTACTTC
TRBV19	NA	TRBD1	TRBJ2-7	CASSLRQGYEQYF	TGTGCCAGTAGTCTGCGACAGGGTTACGAGCAGTACTTC
TRBV25-1	NA	NA	TRBJ1-1	CASKGARTEAFF	TGTGCCAGCAAAGGGGCGCGGACTGAAGCTTTCTTT
TRBV7-2	NA	TRBD2	TRBJ2-1	CASSLGASGAPRSEQFF	TGTGCCAGCAGCTTAGGGGCTAGCGGGGCTCCCAGGAGTGAGCAGTTCTTC
TRBV7-3	NA	NA	TRBJ1-3	CASSEWASGSSGNTIYF	TGTGCCAGCAGCGAGTGGGCGTCGGGAAGCTCTGGAAACACCATATATTTT
TRBV18	NA	NA	TRBJ2-7	CASSPATAYEQYF	TGTGCCAGCTCACCAGCCACAGCCTACGAGCAGTACTTC
TRBV11-2	NA	NA	TRBJ2-7	CASSLGVGQVTGSEQYF	TGTGCCAGCAGCTTAGGGGTAGGTCAAGTTACAGGATCCGAGCAGTACTTC
TRBV3-1/TRBV3-2	NA	TRBD1	TRBJ1-2	CASRADRVYGYTF	TGTGCCAGCAGGGCAGACAGGGTTTATGGCTACACCTTC
TRBV10-3	NA	TRBD2	TRBJ2-1	CATWTSGGLYNEQFF	TGTGCCACCTGGACTAGCGGGGGGCTATACAATGAGCAGTTCTTC
TRBV11-2	NA	TRBD2	TRBJ2-1	CASSYSGALYNEQFF	TGTGCCAGCAGCTATAGCGGGGCGCTCTACAATGAGCAGTTCTTC
TRBV12-3/TRBV12-4	NA	TRBD1	TRBJ2-3	CASRMQGADTQYF	TGTGCCAGCAGAATGCAGGGGGCTGATACGCAGTATTTT
TRBV19	NA	NA	TRBJ1-1	CASKSLRGHTEAFF	TGTGCCAGTAAGTCTCTACGGGGTCACACTGAAGCTTTCTTT
TRBV9	NA	NA	TRBJ2-3	CASSVRDARTDTQYF	TGTGCCAGCAGCGTGCGGGACGCCCGCACAGATACGCAGTATTTT
TRBV5-4	NA	NA	TRBJ2-4	CASSLGNRVGVAKNIQYF	TGTGCCAGCAGCTTAGGTAACCGAGTCGGGGTAGCCAAAAACATTCAGTACTTC
TRBV6-5	NA	TRBD1	TRBJ1-1	CASATGVTEAFF	TGTGCCAGCGCGACAGGGGTCACTGAAGCTTTCTTT
TRBV5-6	NA	NA	TRBJ1-6	CASRLSPQIHLHF	TGTGCCAGCAGATTATCTCCCCAGATCCACCTCCACTTT
TRBV19	NA	NA	TRBJ2-1	CATLRPGNANEQFF	TGTGCCACCCTTCGGCCGGGGAACGCCAATGAGCAGTTCTTC
TRBV24-1	NA	NA	TRBJ1-5	CATSEGGISNQPQHF	TGTGCCACCAGTGAAGGAGGGATTAGCAATCAGCCCCAGCATTTT
TRBV7-2	few	NA	TRBJ1-2	CASSLVADKRGYTF	TGTGCCAGCAGCTTAGTTGCCGATAAACGGGGCTACACCTTC
TRBV19	NA	NA	TRBJ1-2	CASSIAQGGSYGYTF	TGTGCCAGTAGTATTGCCCAGGGCGGGAGCTATGGCTACACCTTC
TRBV4-1	NA	TRBD2	TRBJ2-3	CASSPLLAGGRTDTQYF	TGCGCCAGCAGCCCCCTGCTAGCGGGGGGCAGGACAGATACGCAGTATTTT